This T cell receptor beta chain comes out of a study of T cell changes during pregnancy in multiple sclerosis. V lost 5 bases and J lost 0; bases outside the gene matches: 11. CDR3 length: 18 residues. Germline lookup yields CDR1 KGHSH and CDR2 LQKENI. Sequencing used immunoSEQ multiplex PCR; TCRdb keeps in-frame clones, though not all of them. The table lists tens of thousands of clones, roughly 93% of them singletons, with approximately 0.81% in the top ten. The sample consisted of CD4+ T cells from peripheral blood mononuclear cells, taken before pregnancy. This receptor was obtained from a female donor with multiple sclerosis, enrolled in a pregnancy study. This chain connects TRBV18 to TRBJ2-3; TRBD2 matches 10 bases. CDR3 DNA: TGTGCCAGCTCATCGCTAGCGGGAGCCCCCATGAGCACAGATACGCAGTATTTT. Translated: CASSSLAGAPMSTDTQYF.